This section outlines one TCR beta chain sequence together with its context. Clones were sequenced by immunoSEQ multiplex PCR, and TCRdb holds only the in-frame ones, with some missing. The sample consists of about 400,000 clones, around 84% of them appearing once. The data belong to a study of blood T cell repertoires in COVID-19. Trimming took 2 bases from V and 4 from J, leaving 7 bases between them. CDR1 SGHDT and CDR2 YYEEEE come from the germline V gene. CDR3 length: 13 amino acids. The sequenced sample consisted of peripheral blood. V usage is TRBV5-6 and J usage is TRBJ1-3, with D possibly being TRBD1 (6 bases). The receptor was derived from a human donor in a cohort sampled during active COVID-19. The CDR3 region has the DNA TGTGCCAGCAGCTTAGGGGGAGGAAACACCATATATTTT. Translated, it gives CASSLGGGNTIYF.